The 17 T cell receptor beta chains presented below share a single source sample, sequenced in a study of shared clonotypes between healthy human individuals. Assay used: immunoSEQ multiplex PCR; TCRdb lists only in-frame clones, some missing. This sample carries about 2,500,000 clones, roughly nine tenths of them seen once, and the ten largest clones take 0.11% to 0.15%. Sequencing was done on a sample of naive CD4+ T cells sorted from blood. Subset indicated: CD45RA+ positively selected. Receptor source: a man younger than 35 in good health.

The chain joins TRBV6-4 to TRBJ2-7; a possible D gene is TRBD1 (5 bases). Trimming stripped 4 bases from V and 1 base from J, with 17 bases between. The CDR3 loop spans 16 amino acids. Germline CDR1 is MRHNA and CDR2 is SNTAGT. The CDR3 here is CASSVYSTGISYEQYF. The DNA for the CDR3 is TGTGCCAGCAGTGTGTATAGTACAGGCATTTCCTACGAGCAGTACTTC.

The chain is built from TRBV14 and TRBJ1-3; D gene ambiguous. The V end was cut by 6 bases, the J end by 0 bases, with 6 bases between. CDR3 length: 13 amino acids. CDR1 and CDR2 from the germline V gene are SGHDN and FVKESK. The CDR3 DNA reads TGTGCCAGCAGGGTCGGCTCTGGAAACACCATATATTTT. This codes for CASRVGSGNTIYF.

The V and J genes are TRBV14 and TRBJ1-1, with D maybe TRBD1 (5 bases). CDR1 is SGHDN and CDR2 is FVKESK in the germline V gene. Between the trimmed V and J ends, which lost 4 bases and 0 bases, there was a span of 15 bases. The CDR3 consists of 16 residues. CDR3 residues: CASSPVLGDMNTEAFF. CDR3 nucleotide sequence: TGTGCCAGCAGCCCGGTCTTGGGGGATATGAACACTGAAGCTTTCTTT.

The chain employs TRBV4-3 and TRBJ2-3, with a possible D match to TRBD1 (6 bases). The CDR3 sequence is 16 residues long. CDR1 is LGHNA and CDR2 is YSLEER in the germline V gene. Deletions cut 0 bases from V and 5 bases from J, with 15 bases between. CDR3 sequence: CASSQDRQGKGDTQYF. Here the CDR3 DNA reads TGCGCCAGCAGCCAAGATCGGCAGGGGAAGGGAGATACGCAGTATTTT.

Comment on this clone: The sample has other DNA sequences that encode this CDR3 too. V is TRBV6-1 and J is TRBJ2-1; the match to TRBD2 covers 12 bases. The germline V gene encodes CDR1 MNHNS and CDR2 SASEGT. The ends lost 4 bases at V and 4 bases at J; junction bases unmatched: 5. The CDR3 consists of 16 residues. The DNA of the CDR3 is TGTGCCAGCAGTGCCTCACTAGCGGGAGGTTACAATGAGCAGTTCTTC. The encoded protein is CASSASLAGGYNEQFF.

V gene TRBV25-1 combines with J gene TRBJ2-5; D gene uncertain. The germline gives CDR1 MGHDK, CDR2 SYGVNS. With 7 bases removed from V and 5 bases from J, the gap between germline ends came to 17 bases. This CDR3 contains 14 residues. The CDR3: CASKGFGPEETQYF. In DNA form, the CDR3 reads TGTGCCAGCAAGGGATTTGGGCCAGAGGAGACCCAGTACTTC. Full variable domain (missing parts from reference TRBV25-1 and TRBJ2-5): EADIYQTPRYLVIGTGKKITLECSQTMGHDKMYWYQQDPGMELHLIHYSYGVNSTEKGDLSSESTVSRIRTEHFPLTLESARPSHTSQYLCASKGFGPEETQYFGPGTRLLVL.

V gene TRBV5-1 combines with J gene TRBJ2-7; TRBD1 is a possible D gene (6 bases). The CDR3 has 13 residues. Trimming cost V 6 bases and J 6 bases, with 16 bases left between them. Germline CDR1 and CDR2: SGHRS and YFSETQ. The CDR3 DNA follows: TGCGCCAGCACCACAGGGTCCCTGAGCGAGCAGTACTTC. Protein: CASTTGSLSEQYF.

The gene calls are TRBV5-1 and TRBJ1-2, with D possibly matching TRBD1 (5 bases). Deletions cut 4 bases from V and 3 bases from J, with 19 bases between. Germline V gene lookup returns CDR1 SGHRS and CDR2 YFSETQ. The CDR3 covers 16 residues. In DNA form, the CDR3 reads TGCGCCAGCAGCCCGACGATGGTGGACACCTACTATGGCTACACCTTC. Protein: CASSPTMVDTYYGYTF. Variable domain in full (rest from reference TRBV5-1 and TRBJ1-2): KAGVTQTPRYLIKTRGQQVTLSCSPISGHRSVSWYQQTPGQGLQFLFEYFSETQRNKGNFPGRFSGRQFSNSRSEMNVSTLELGDSALYLCASSPTMVDTYYGYTFGSGTRLTVV.

The chain joins TRBV5-1 to TRBJ2-6; no clear D. The length of the CDR3 is 15 residues. V was shortened by 5 bases and J by 1 base, with 10 bases between the two germline ends. Per the germline V gene, CDR1 is SGHRS and CDR2 is YFSETQ. CDR3 region: CASSIGDSGANVLTF. DNA of the CDR3: TGCGCCAGCAGTATCGGAGATTCTGGGGCCAACGTCCTGACTTTC. Based on the CDR3 plus reference TRBV5-1 and TRBJ2-6, the full variable domain is KAGVTQTPRYLIKTRGQQVTLSCSPISGHRSVSWYQQTPGQGLQFLFEYFSETQRNKGNFPGRFSGRQFSNSRSEMNVSTLELGDSALYLCASSIGDSGANVLTFGAGSRLTVL.

The chain recombines TRBV10-3 with TRBJ1-2; the match to TRBD1 covers 11 bases. Germline V gives CDR1 ENHRY, CDR2 SYGVKD. This CDR3 is built from 13 residues. The trim removed 8 bases at V and 5 bases at J, leaving 4 bases unmatched. CDR3 region: CAILDRGLYGYTF. The CDR3 nucleotides are TGTGCCATCCTGGACAGGGGGCTTTATGGCTACACCTTC.

On this clone: This sample also contains other DNA sequences that code for the same CDR3. The chain links TRBV11-2 to TRBJ1-4; D is unresolved. V shed 1 base and J shed 4 bases, with 4 bases lying between them. The CDR3 loop spans 13 amino acids. From germline, CDR1 is SGHAT and CDR2 FQNNGV. In DNA form, the CDR3 reads TGTGCCAGCAGCTTAGGCATTAATGAAAAACTGTTTTTT. Protein product: CASSLGINEKLFF.

This sequence joins TRBV6-6 and TRBJ1-2; D is unclear. Germline assignment: CDR1 MNHNY and CDR2 SVGAGI (reference sequence). The CDR3 loop spans 13 amino acids. Trimming shortened V by 5 bases and J by 2 bases, and 9 bases separated the two germline ends. The CDR3 DNA is TGTGCCAGCAGTGTTACAGAAAACTATGGCTACACCTTC. This translates into CASSVTENYGYTF.

This clone appeared a few times. V is TRBV5-6 and J is TRBJ1-1, with D unclear. Germline loops: CDR1 SGHDT, CDR2 YYEEEE. V lost 3 bases and J lost 5, with 5 bases in between. The CDR3 totals 11 residues. The CDR3 here is CASSYSTEAFF. The CDR3 bases are TGTGCCAGCAGCTACAGTACTGAAGCTTTCTTT.

This sequence joins TRBV25-1 and TRBJ2-4; no definite D call. Germline values: CDR1 MGHDK, CDR2 SYGVNS. Trimming pared 2 bases from V and 1 base from J, leaving 15 bases between. CDR3 length equals 17 residues. The DNA for the CDR3 is TGTGCCAGCAGTGAAAAGTCAGCCCTGGGGGCCAAAAACATTCAGTACTTC. Protein sequence: CASSEKSALGAKNIQYF.

This chain links TRBV6-6 with TRBJ2-7; the match to TRBD1 covers 9 bases. The CDR3 totals 14 residues. V gave up 5 bases and J gave up 3 bases; unmatched junction bases: 5. Germline CDR1 is MNHNY and CDR2 is SVGAGI (reference sequence). The CDR3 DNA is TGTGCCAGCAGTCGTCAGGGACAGGGCTACGAGCAGTACTTC. Its translation is CASSRQGQGYEQYF.

The chain has TRBV4-1 and TRBJ2-1, with 11 bases that match TRBD2. Germline V CDR1 and CDR2: MGHRA, YSYEKL. The CDR3 totals 16 residues. The V segment lost 4 bases and the J segment 10 bases; nucleotides outside the gene matches: 12. CDR3 DNA: TGCGCCAGCAGCCTACAAGGGCGGGCTAGCGGGGGGGAGCAGTTCTTC. Translating it yields CASSLQGRASGGEQFF.

The chain combines TRBV18 with TRBJ2-7; 9 positions match TRBD2. The V and J ends lost 2 bases and 7 bases, in that order; junction bases with no gene match: 9. Per the germline V gene, CDR1 is KGHSH and CDR2 is LQKENI. The length of the CDR3 is 15 residues. The CDR3 here is CASSPMAGGPKEQYF. CDR3 nucleotide sequence: TGTGCCAGCTCACCAATGGCGGGAGGGCCCAAAGAGCAGTACTTC. Full variable domain (remainder filled in from reference TRBV18 and TRBJ2-7): NAGVMQNPRHLVRRRGQEARLRCSPMKGHSHVYWYRQLPEEGLKFMVYLQKENIIDESGMPKERFSAEFPKEGPSILRIQQVVRGDSAAYFCASSPMAGGPKEQYFGPGTRLTVT.